What follows are 10 T cell receptor beta chains derived from one specimen sequenced in a study of blood T cell repertoires in COVID-19. The assay was immunoSEQ multiplex PCR, and TCRdb's table has in-frame clones only and misses some. This table has some 280,000 clones, under 90% appearing once. The sequenced sample consisted of peripheral blood. The receptors stem from a woman in her 40s who had recovered from COVID-19.

This clone occurred a few times. The V gene is TRBV1, the J gene TRBJ2-1; the table's D call, TRBD2, has no DNA check behind it. TRBV1 is classified as a pseudogene. The CDR3 spans 19 residues. The CDR3 DNA is TGCACCAGCAGCCACGGACTAGCGGGAGATAAGTGGTCCTACAATGAGCAGTTCTTC. It is translated as CTSSHGLAGDKWSYNEQFF.

This chain links TRBV18 with TRBJ1-1; 8 positions agree with TRBD1. V lost 0 bases, J lost 0 bases, and 3 bases stayed unmatched. In germline, CDR1 is KGHSH, CDR2 LQKENI. The CDR3 contains 16 residues. The CDR3 is CASSPPTGGMNTEAFF. The CDR3 DNA is TGTGCCAGCTCACCACCAACAGGGGGGATGAACACTGAAGCTTTCTTT.

The V gene is TRBV10-1, the J gene TRBJ2-1; 13 bases are shared with TRBD2. The germline gives CDR1 WNHNN, CDR2 SYGVQD (reference sequence). After removal of 6 bases from V and 8 bases from J, the junction contained 10 bases not matched to a gene. The CDR3 is 16 residues long. CDR3 region: CASSGTSGIKVDEQFF. The CDR3 DNA follows: TGCGCCAGCAGCGGGACTAGCGGGATTAAGGTGGATGAGCAGTTCTTC.

The CDR3 coding sequence is TGCGCCAGCAGCTTGGGTCGCGGCCCTGGAAACACCATATATTTT. Amino acids: CASSLGRGPGNTIYF. V gene TRBV5-1 combines with J gene TRBJ1-3; D uncertain. The germline gives CDR1 SGHRS, CDR2 YFSETQ. The CDR3 has 15 amino acids. Trimming stripped 0 bases from V and 2 bases from J, with 9 bases between.

The chain links TRBV28 to TRBJ2-7; 10 bases are a match to TRBD2. Germline assignment: CDR1 MDHEN and CDR2 SYDVKM. V dropped 5 bases and J dropped 4; count of bases not matched to a gene: 5. The CDR3 is made up of 14 amino acids. The CDR3 DNA sequence: TGTGCCAGCAGTCGGACTAGCGGATTGTACGAGCAGTACTTC. Translation: CASSRTSGLYEQYF.

The V call is TRBV9, the J call TRBJ2-7; the D gene is possibly TRBD2 (6 bases). The V gene lost 0 bases and the J gene lost 5 bases, with 18 bases spanning the gap. The CDR3 consists of 16 residues. The germline V gene encodes CDR1 SGDLS and CDR2 YYNGEE. CDR3 nucleotide sequence: TGTGCCAGCAGCGTAGTGAACAAACGGGACTGCGACGAGCAGTACTTC. It translates to CASSVVNKRDCDEQYF.

The chain couples TRBV5-1 to TRBJ1-2, with no clear D. Germline CDR1 is SGHRS and CDR2 is YFSETQ. The CDR3 extends over 12 amino acids. V lost 4 bases and J 1 base, leaving 5 bases between the germline ends. DNA for the CDR3: TGCGCCAGCAGCGAGTTTAACTATGGCTACACCTTC. Amino acids: CASSEFNYGYTF.

The chain carries TRBV9 and TRBJ2-3; unclear D gene. The V and J ends lost 0 bases and 6 bases respectively, with 20 bases between them. The length of the CDR3 is 17 residues. Germline V gives CDR1 SGDLS, CDR2 YYNGEE. The CDR3 DNA reads TGTGCCAGCAGCGTAGGCCTGGGCAGTCTCCCCGTCGATACGCAGTATTTT. It encodes CASSVGLGSLPVDTQYF.

The J gene is TRBJ2-7, the V gene TRBV9; 8 positions agree with TRBD2. V dropped 4 bases and J dropped 3; count of bases not matched to a gene: 6. Per the germline V gene, CDR1 is SGDLS and CDR2 is YYNGEE. This CDR3 is 14 amino acids long. The CDR3 sequence is CASSQAGVGYEQYF. Written as DNA, the CDR3 is TGTGCCAGCAGCCAAGCGGGAGTGGGCTACGAGCAGTACTTC.

This chain links TRBV28 with TRBJ2-5; TRBD1 matches at 7 bases. Germline V CDR1 and CDR2: MDHEN, SYDVKM. The CDR3 sequence is 13 residues long. V was pared by 4 bases and J by 5 bases, with 4 bases of the junction left unmatched. The CDR3 loop reads CASSWNRGETQYF. In DNA, the CDR3 is TGTGCCAGCAGTTGGAACAGGGGCGAGACCCAGTACTTC.